This T cell receptor (beta chain) was profiled in a study of cytomegalovirus exposure and HLA in healthy donors. Nominally healthy donors provided the samples, though records likely missed some immune exposures. Germline CDR1 and CDR2: MNHEY and SMNVEV (reference sequence). The CDR3 has 17 amino acids. Trimming shortened V by 4 bases and J by 0 bases, and 13 bases separated the two germline ends. The primer mix had 60 Vbeta and 13 Jbeta primers. As originally analysed: Later work found approximately 80 million unique TCR beta chains, with 9 million to 13 million shared. Sequenced by immunoSEQ multiplex PCR; TCRdb stores in-frame clones only, minus some. V and J calls and clone size are as listed in that table; D and trimming were resolved from the DNA. This sample has under 150,000 clones, with nearly 80% found just once.

The TCR was taken from a man aged 35 to 55 in good health and CMV-seropositive. V is TRBV27 and J is TRBJ2-6; D might be TRBD2 (5 bases). Specimen: PBMCs. Here the CDR3 DNA reads TGTGCCAGCAGTTCCGGGATCTTGGACTCTGGGGCCAACGTCCTGACTTTC. This gives the protein CASSSGILDSGANVLTF.